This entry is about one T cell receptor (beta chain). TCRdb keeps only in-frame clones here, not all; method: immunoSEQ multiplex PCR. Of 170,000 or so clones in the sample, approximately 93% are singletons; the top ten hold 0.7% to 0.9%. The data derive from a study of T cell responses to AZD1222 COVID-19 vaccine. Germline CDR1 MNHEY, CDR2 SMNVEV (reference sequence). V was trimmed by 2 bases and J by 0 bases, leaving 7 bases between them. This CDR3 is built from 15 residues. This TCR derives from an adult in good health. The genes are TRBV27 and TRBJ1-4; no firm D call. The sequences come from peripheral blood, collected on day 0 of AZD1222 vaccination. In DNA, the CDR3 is TGTGCCAGCAGTTTAGACGGCCCAACTAATGAAAAACTGTTTTTT. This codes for CASSLDGPTNEKLFF.